The sample holds a few counts of the clone carrying this T cell receptor beta chain. Its antigen is as yet unknown. This sample is drawn from a study of beta chain features in type 1 diabetes. Study-wide context: Over all samples combined, some 110 million sorted cells were examined.

The germline V gene has CDR1 KGHSH and CDR2 LQKENI. The CDR3 has 14 amino acids. The V segment lost 6 bases and the J segment 5 bases; nucleotides outside the gene matches: 5. Study results and limitations: All four CD4+ subsets from Type 1 diabetes patients carried moderately but significantly shorter TCRB CDR3s. A closer apparent resemblance between naive, central memory and Treg TCRB repertoires was seen in patients than in healthy donors.

As every portion of the isolated RNA was reverse transcribed, the sequencing read expressed TCRB transcripts. Sequencing was performed with immunoSEQ multiplex PCR; in TCRdb, only in-frame clones are kept and a portion is missing. The table lists more than 250,000 clones, less than 30% of them singletons, with around 0.011% in the top ten. The receptor was isolated from a woman in her 30s with type 1 diabetes. The sequenced material came from naive CD4+ T cells from blood. The chain joins TRBV18 to TRBJ1-5; 9 bases agree with TRBD1. CDR3 residues: CASSEQGADQPQHF. The CDR3 DNA sequence: TGTGCCAGCTCGGAACAGGGGGCCGATCAGCCCCAGCATTTT.